These 18 T cell receptor beta chains originate from one sample sequenced in a study of blood T cell repertoires in COVID-19. Repertoires were generated with immunoSEQ multiplex PCR, while TCRdb's copy carries only in-frame clones and drops some. The sample records approximately 250,000 clones, approximately 90% being singletons. Material for sequencing was PBMCs or T cells enriched from blood (not recorded which). Receptors were obtained from a woman in her twenties or thirties with acute COVID-19.

The chain joins TRBV5-4 to TRBJ2-7, with D hard to call. CDR3 length equals 14 residues. Trimming removed 0 bases at V and 3 bases at J, with 10 bases between. Looked up from germline, CDR1 is SGHNT and CDR2 is YYREEE (reference sequence). The chain's CDR3 is CASSLDSLYYEQYF. CDR3 coding DNA: TGTGCCAGCAGCTTGGACAGTCTCTACTACGAGCAGTACTTC.

The CDR3 region has the DNA TGTGCCAGCAGTCCGGGACAGCAGAATTCACCCCTCCACTTT. Encoded protein: CASSPGQQNSPLHF. The chain combines TRBV27 with TRBJ1-6; 7 positions match TRBD1. Trimming at V came to 5 bases and at J to 7 bases, leaving 5 bases not matched to a gene. Germline CDR1 MNHEY, CDR2 SMNVEV (reference sequence). The CDR3 totals 14 residues.

The rearrangement links TRBV10-3 to TRBJ2-1, with a weak D call TRBD2 (6 bases). V lost 7 bases and J lost 3, with 13 bases in between. This CDR3 has 14 amino acids. Germline values: CDR1 ENHRY, CDR2 SYGVKD. CDR3 bases: TGTGCCATCACCCAAGGCGGGAACTACAATGAGCAGTTCTTC. It yields the protein CAITQGGNYNEQFF.

V gene TRBV4-1 combines with J gene TRBJ2-7, with D unclear. Germline V lookup: CDR1 MGHRA, CDR2 YSYEKL. Trimming took off 0 bases at V and 2 bases at J, with 14 bases between the two ends. The CDR3 contains 16 residues. The CDR3 DNA sequence: TGCGCCAGCAGCCAAGATCCGTCAGGTTATACCTACGAGCAGTACTTC. Protein sequence: CASSQDPSGYTYEQYF.

As to this clone: One junction end disagrees with the germline gene, perhaps due to a read error. V and J are TRBV19 and TRBJ2-7, with D maybe TRBD1 (6 bases). This CDR3 is 13 amino acids long. The germline V gene encodes CDR1 LNHDA and CDR2 SQIVND (reference sequence). The CDR3 protein is CVSSKTGHNEQYF. The CDR3 bases are TGTGTCAGTAGTAAAACGGGACATAACGAGCAGTACTTC.

This clone was seen only once. The V gene is TRBV5-1, the J gene TRBJ2-3; 12 bases line up with TRBD2. Germline loops: CDR1 SGHRS, CDR2 YFSETQ. V lost 3 bases to trimming and J lost 3 bases; unmatched junction nucleotides: 8. This CDR3 contains 17 residues. The CDR3 sequence is CASSSSTLAGGTDTQYF. CDR3 DNA: TGCGCCAGCAGCTCCTCGACTCTAGCGGGAGGGACAGATACGCAGTATTTT. Full variable domain (remainder filled in from reference TRBV5-1 and TRBJ2-3): KAGVTQTPRYLIKTRGQQVTLSCSPISGHRSVSWYQQTPGQGLQFLFEYFSETQRNKGNFPGRFSGRQFSNSRSEMNVSTLELGDSALYLCASSSSTLAGGTDTQYFGPGTRLTVL.

The CDR3 sequence: CASSAGTSGSWYNEQFF. The CDR3 DNA reads as TGTGCCAGCAGCGCCGGGACTAGCGGGAGTTGGTACAATGAGCAGTTCTTC. V is TRBV21-1 and J is TRBJ2-1; TRBD2, the table's D call, lacks a check against the DNA. TRBV21-1 is labeled a pseudogene. This CDR3 spans 17 amino acids.

The chain employs TRBV2 and TRBJ1-4, with 9 bases matching TRBD1. This CDR3 is built from 14 residues. The germline CDR1 and CDR2 sequences are SNHLY and FYNNEI. V shed 7 bases, J shed 8 bases, and the junction held 8 bases outside the gene matches. CDR3 in amino acids: CASITQGAGEKLFF. CDR3 coding DNA: TGTGCCAGCATAACACAGGGGGCAGGAGAAAAACTGTTTTTT.

The rearrangement links TRBV28 to TRBJ1-2, with D possibly TRBD1 on 5 matching bases. Trimming removed 5 bases at V and 4 bases at J, with 11 bases between. The CDR3 spans 13 residues. The germline V gene has CDR1 MDHEN and CDR2 SYDVKM. The CDR3 nucleotides read TGTGCCAGCAGTCTCAGTGGGGCCTATGGCTACACCTTC. It translates to CASSLSGAYGYTF.

J is TRBJ2-5 and V is TRBV15; maybe TRBD1 (6 bases). The CDR3 spans 19 residues. The germline V gene encodes CDR1 LNHNV and CDR2 YYDKDF (reference sequence). V lost 0 bases and J lost 2, with 22 bases in between. DNA of the CDR3: TGTGCCACCAGCAGAGACCATCGCAGGGGTTTAATGAGACAAGAGACCCAGTACTTC. Translation: CATSRDHRRGLMRQETQYF.

The V gene is TRBV4-3, the J gene TRBJ2-2, with 12 nucleotides matching TRBD2. Germline V gene lookup returns CDR1 LGHNA and CDR2 YSLEER. Unmatched junction bases numbered 8, after V lost 0 bases and J lost 6 bases. This CDR3 has 18 residues. This CDR3 is CASSQDRVLAGGAGELFF. As DNA, the CDR3 is TGCGCCAGCAGCCAAGATAGGGTGCTAGCGGGAGGGGCCGGGGAGCTGTTTTTT.

V usage is TRBV30 and J usage is TRBJ1-5; perhaps TRBD1 as D (6 bases). Per the germline V gene, CDR1 is GTSNPN and CDR2 is SVGIG (reference sequence). With 2 bases removed from V and 0 bases from J, the gap between germline ends came to 14 bases. CDR3 length: 16 amino acids. The CDR3: CAWSPRGAGSNQPQHF. The CDR3, as DNA: TGTGCCTGGAGTCCCCGGGGGGCCGGTAGCAATCAGCCCCAGCATTTT. Combining the CDR3 with reference TRBV30 and TRBJ1-5 gives the whole variable domain SQTIHQWPATLVQPVGSPLSLECTVEGTSNPNLYWYRQAAGRGLQLLFYSVGIGQISSEVPQNLSASRPQDRQFILSSKKLLLSDSGFYLCAWSPRGAGSNQPQHFGDGTRLSIL.

This clone was seen a handful of times. V gene TRBV25-1 combines with J gene TRBJ2-1; TRBD1 agrees at 9 bases. Germline assignment: CDR1 MGHDK and CDR2 SYGVNS. V lost 6 bases to trimming and J lost 9 bases; unmatched junction nucleotides: 9. The CDR3 covers 14 residues. The CDR3 DNA reads TGTGCCAGCAGCCAAGACAGGGGGTTTCCTGAGCAGTTCTTC. Its protein is CASSQDRGFPEQFF.

V usage is TRBV28 and J usage is TRBJ1-4, with 12 bases matching TRBD1. This CDR3 comprises 17 residues. Trimming cost V 5 bases and J 3 bases; bases outside gene matches: 7. From germline, CDR1 is MDHEN and CDR2 SYDVKM. The CDR3 DNA reads TGTGCCAGCAGTGCCGGGACAGGGGGCCGGGCTAATGAAAAACTGTTTTTT. Encoded protein: CASSAGTGGRANEKLFF.

In nucleotides, the CDR3 is TGTGCCAGCAGCACATGGACTAGCGGATTATACGAGCAGTACTTC. Residues: CASSTWTSGLYEQYF. The chain employs TRBV11-2 and TRBJ2-7, with 10 bases aligning to TRBD2. Germline V lookup: CDR1 SGHAT, CDR2 FQNNGV. J lost 4 bases, V lost 5 bases, and 8 bases had no gene match. The CDR3 is made up of 15 amino acids.

This chain links TRBV18 with TRBJ1-5, with TRBD1 matching 7 bases. Germline loops: CDR1 KGHSH, CDR2 LQKENI. With V trimmed by 6 bases and J by 3 bases, 14 bases remained unmatched. The CDR3 consists of 17 residues. CDR3 DNA: TGTGCCAGCTCTTCGGGTGGAAGCAGGGGGTCCAATCAGCCCCAGCATTTT. Translated, it gives CASSSGGSRGSNQPQHF.

V is TRBV21-1 and J is TRBJ1-1; TRBD1 is the table's D call, not checked against the DNA. TRBV21-1 is termed a pseudogene. CDR3 length equals 15 residues. The CDR3 nucleotides read TGTGCCAGCAGCAATGGATCCGGGACAGGGGGTGAAGCTTTCTTT. Protein sequence: CASSNGSGTGGEAFF.

The V and J genes are TRBV11-2 and TRBJ1-2, with D tentatively TRBD1 (5 bases). The germline V gene has CDR1 SGHAT and CDR2 FQNNGV. The CDR3 totals 13 residues. With 4 bases removed from V and 7 bases from J, the gap between germline ends came to 13 bases. The CDR3 here is CASSSPSGGGYTF. The CDR3 DNA reads TGTGCCAGCAGCTCCCCCAGCGGGGGTGGCTACACCTTC.